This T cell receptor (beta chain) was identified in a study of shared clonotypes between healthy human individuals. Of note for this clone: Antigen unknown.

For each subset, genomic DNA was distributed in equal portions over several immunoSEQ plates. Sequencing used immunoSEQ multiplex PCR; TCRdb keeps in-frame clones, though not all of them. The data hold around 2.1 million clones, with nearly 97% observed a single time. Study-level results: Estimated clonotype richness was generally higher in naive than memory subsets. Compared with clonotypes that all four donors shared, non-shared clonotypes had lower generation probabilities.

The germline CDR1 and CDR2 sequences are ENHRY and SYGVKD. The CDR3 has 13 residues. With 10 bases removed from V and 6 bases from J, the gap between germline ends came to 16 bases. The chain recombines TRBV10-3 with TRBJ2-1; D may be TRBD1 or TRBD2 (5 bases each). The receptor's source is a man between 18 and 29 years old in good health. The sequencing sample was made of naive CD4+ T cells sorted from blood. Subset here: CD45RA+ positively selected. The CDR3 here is CASFRDGFNEQFF. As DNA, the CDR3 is TGTGCCAGTTTCCGGGACGGATTCAATGAGCAGTTCTTC.